What follows is one TCR beta chain and its context. This sample was included in a study of blood T cell repertoires in COVID-19. The table came from immunoSEQ multiplex PCR; TCRdb's copy has only in-frame clones and leaves some out. This table has about 180,000 clones, about 78% appearing once. Across 24 US areas, participants ranged in age from roughly 18 to 95 years. There are 15 residues in the CDR3. Germline assignment: CDR1 SGHNT and CDR2 YYREEE (reference sequence). With 0 bases removed from V and 9 bases from J, the gap between germline ends came to 13 bases. What was sequenced was PBMCs or T cells enriched from blood (not recorded which). The chain recombines TRBV5-4 with TRBJ1-6, with D tentatively TRBD1 (5 bases). This TCR was sampled from a woman aged 45-60 years who had recovered from COVID-19. The DNA of the CDR3 is TGTGCCAGCAGCTTGGGCTTAGGGGATGGTTCACCCCTCCACTTT. Its translation is CASSLGLGDGSPLHF.